Sequencing of this T cell receptor beta chain was carried out in a study of chemoradiotherapy in HPV16-positive cancers. Profiling relied on immunoSEQ multiplex PCR, and the TCRdb table lists in-frame clones only, not all of them. This table has roughly 7,600 clones, 65% to 75% appearing once. The V and J ends lost 6 bases and 7 bases respectively, with 13 bases between them. The CDR3 length is 13 residues. CDR1 and CDR2 (germline): MNHEY, SVGAGI. The source was tumor tissue, collected from a patient who underwent chemoradiotherapy. This rearrangement joins TRBV6-5 to TRBJ1-5, with no clear D. This TCR was recovered from a human donor with HPV-associated anogenital cancer. The CDR3 DNA reads TGTGCCAGCAGCCCAGGTGTATGGCAGCCCCAGCATTTT. Encoded protein: CASSPGVWQPQHF.